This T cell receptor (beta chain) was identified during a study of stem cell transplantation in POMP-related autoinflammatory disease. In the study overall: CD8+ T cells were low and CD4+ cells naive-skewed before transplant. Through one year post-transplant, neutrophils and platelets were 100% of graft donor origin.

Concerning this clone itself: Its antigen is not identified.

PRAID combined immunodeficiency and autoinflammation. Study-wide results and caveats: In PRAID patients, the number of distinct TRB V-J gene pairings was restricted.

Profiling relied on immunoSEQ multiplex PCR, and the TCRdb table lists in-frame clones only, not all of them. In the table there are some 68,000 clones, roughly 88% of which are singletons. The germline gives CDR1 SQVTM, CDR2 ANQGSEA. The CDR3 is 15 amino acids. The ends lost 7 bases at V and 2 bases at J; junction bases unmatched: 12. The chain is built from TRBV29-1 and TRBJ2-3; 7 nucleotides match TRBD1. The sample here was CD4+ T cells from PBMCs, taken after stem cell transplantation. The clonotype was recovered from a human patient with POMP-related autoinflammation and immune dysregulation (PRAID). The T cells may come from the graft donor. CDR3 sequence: CSARGPGQFTDTQYF. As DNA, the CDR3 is TGCAGCGCTAGGGGGCCGGGACAGTTCACAGATACGCAGTATTTT.